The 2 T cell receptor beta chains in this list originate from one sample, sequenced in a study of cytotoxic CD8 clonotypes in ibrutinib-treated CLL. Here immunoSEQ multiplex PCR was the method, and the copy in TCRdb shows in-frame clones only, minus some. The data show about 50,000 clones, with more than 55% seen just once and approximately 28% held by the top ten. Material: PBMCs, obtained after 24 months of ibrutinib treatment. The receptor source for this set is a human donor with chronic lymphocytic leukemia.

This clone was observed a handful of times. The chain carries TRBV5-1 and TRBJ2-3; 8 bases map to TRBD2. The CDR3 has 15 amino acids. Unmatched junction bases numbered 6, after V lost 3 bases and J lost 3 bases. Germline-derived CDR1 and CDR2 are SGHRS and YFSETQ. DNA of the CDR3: TGCGCCAGCAGCTCCTCGGGACTAGAAACAGATACGCAGTATTTT. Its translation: CASSSSGLETDTQYF.

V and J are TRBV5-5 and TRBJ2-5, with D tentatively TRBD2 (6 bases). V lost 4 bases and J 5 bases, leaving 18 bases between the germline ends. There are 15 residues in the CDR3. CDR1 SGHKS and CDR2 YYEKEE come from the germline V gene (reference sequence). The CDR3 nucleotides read TGTGCCAGCAGCCCCGGACTCAAACGGGAGGAGACCCAGTACTTC. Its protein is CASSPGLKREETQYF.